This T cell receptor (beta chain) was captured in a study of T cells in Graves' hyperthyroidism and ophthalmopathy. Amplified TCR beta CDR3 regions derived from RNA transcripts. Primed by the HTBI set, a first-round RT-PCR was run on the TCR CDR3. TCRdb passed the multiplex PCR reads through MiXCR, listing each CDR3 protein once. The profile covers around 560,000 distinct CDR3 sequences, with 16% appearing a single time and 15% to 20% taken by the ten largest. Diagnoses rested on clinical symptoms, serum thyroxine and TRAb, thyroid ultrasound and orbital computed tomography. To note about this clonotype: Its antigen is unknown. At one end the junction does not follow the germline gene, possibly because of a read error.

Germline V gene data show CDR1 as ENHRY and CDR2 as SYGVKD. The CDR3 sequence is 13 residues long. General observations from the study: Ophthalmopathy was told apart from stable hyperthyroidism by a 13 V-J model.

The receptor was isolated from a woman under 30 with Graves' hyperthyroidism. This chain uses TRBV10-3 with TRBJ2-1, with D tentatively TRBD1 (7 bases). The sample was blood. The CDR3 sequence is CAHGQGGYNEQLF. In DNA form, the CDR3 reads TGTGCCCACGGCCAGGGGGGCTACAATGAGCAGCTCTTC.